This T cell receptor (beta chain) was recorded in a study of breast tumors, draining lymph nodes, adjacent tissues. Study results and limitations: That most tumor T cells come from lymph nodes remained unproven.

One entry per CDR3 protein results from TCRdb running MiXCR on the multiplex PCR reads. There are about 35,000 distinct CDR3 sequences in the sample; 35% to 40% occur only once, and 11% lies in the top ten. Germline V CDR1 and CDR2: LNHDA, SQIVND (reference sequence). This CDR3 has 16 amino acids. V dropped 1 base and J dropped 2; count of bases not matched to a gene: 1. In this sample, this clonotype turned up many times. Its antigen is undetermined. Sequencing was done on a sample of breast tumor tissue. The chain couples TRBV19 to TRBJ2-5, with 13 bases aligning to TRBD2. The sequence was obtained from a female donor with breast cancer. Some clones in this sample may be carry-over from other donors' samples. This CDR3 is CASSIGLAGGQETQYF. The CDR3 nucleotides read TGTGCCAGTAGTATAGGACTAGCGGGAGGACAAGAGACCCAGTACTTC.